The rows below give T cell receptor beta chains drawn from one sample of a study of lymphopenia after photon versus proton radiotherapy. Using immunoSEQ multiplex PCR, the repertoire was profiled, and TCRdb retains in-frame clones only, with some absent. The sample yields under 30,000 clones, approximately 88% seen once. The sample was peripheral blood, taken from a patient treated with photon-based radiotherapy. These receptors came from a man aged 35 to 55 with gastric cancer. The CDR3 runs from the conserved cysteine through the conserved F or W. Each record gives: clone size, V gene, J gene, D gene, CDR3 DNA, CDR3 protein. D genes are given only for firm matches. Rows give clone size only sometimes, using once, few, many, or a class for an expanded clone.

clone_size: -
v_call: TRBV7-9
j_call: TRBJ1-5
d_call: -
cdr3_nt: TGTGCCAGCAGCTTAGAGATTTCTGGGCCCCAGCATTTT
cdr3_aa: CASSLEISGPQHF

clone_size: -
v_call: TRBV7-3
j_call: TRBJ2-3
d_call: TRBD1
cdr3_nt: TGTGCCAGCAGCGGGGGACAGGGGACAGATACGCAGTATTTT
cdr3_aa: CASSGGQGTDTQYF

clone_size: -
v_call: TRBV11-2
j_call: TRBJ2-3
d_call: -
cdr3_nt: TGTGCCAGCAGCCAGGGCCCCAGCACAGATACGCAGTATTTT
cdr3_aa: CASSQGPSTDTQYF

clone_size: -
v_call: TRBV19
j_call: TRBJ1-1
d_call: -
cdr3_nt: TGTGCCAGTAGGGACTACAGGGCTCAAGGCACTGAAGCTTTCTTT
cdr3_aa: CASRDYRAQGTEAFF

clone_size: -
v_call: TRBV21-1
j_call: TRBJ2-6
d_call: -
cdr3_nt: TGTGCCAGCAGCAAAAGTTCCGTCGGGACTCCTGAGGACTCTGGGGCCAACGTCCTGACTTTC
cdr3_aa: CASSKSSVGTPEDSGANVLTF

clone_size: -
v_call: TRBV7-3
j_call: TRBJ1-1
d_call: TRBD1
cdr3_nt: TGTGCCAGCAGCATGGGTGGACAGGGGGTGGGGAGCACTGAAGCTTTCTTT
cdr3_aa: CASSMGGQGVGSTEAFF

clone_size: -
v_call: TRBV5-5
j_call: TRBJ1-1
d_call: -
cdr3_nt: TGTGCCAGCAGCTGGGACTCCCAAACCACTGAAGCTTTCTTT
cdr3_aa: CASSWDSQTTEAFF

clone_size: -
v_call: TRBV9
j_call: TRBJ1-1
d_call: -
cdr3_nt: TGTGCCAGCAGCGCGTCAGGGTTTTATGACACTGAAGCTTTCTTT
cdr3_aa: CASSASGFYDTEAFF

clone_size: -
v_call: TRBV6-1
j_call: TRBJ1-1
d_call: -
cdr3_nt: TGTGCCAGCTGGGAGGGGGCTGAAGCTTTCTTT
cdr3_aa: CASWEGAEAFF

clone_size: -
v_call: TRBV7-2
j_call: TRBJ1-4
d_call: -
cdr3_nt: TGTGCCAGCAGCTTAACTGGGAGCAACAAAAAACTGTTTTTT
cdr3_aa: CASSLTGSNKKLFF

clone_size: -
v_call: TRBV6-1
j_call: TRBJ1-1
d_call: -
cdr3_nt: TGTGCCAGCAGTCGGGGGGGAAAGACTGAAGCTTTCTTT
cdr3_aa: CASSRGGKTEAFF

clone_size: -
v_call: TRBV5-1
j_call: TRBJ1-1
d_call: TRBD1
cdr3_nt: TGCGCCAGCAGCATAGGACAGGGGATGAACACTGAAGCTTTCTTT
cdr3_aa: CASSIGQGMNTEAFF

clone_size: -
v_call: TRBV7-9
j_call: TRBJ1-2
d_call: -
cdr3_nt: TGTGCCAGCAGCTTGGGACACCCCGGGAGCTATGGCTACACCTTC
cdr3_aa: CASSLGHPGSYGYTF

clone_size: -
v_call: TRBV19
j_call: TRBJ1-4
d_call: -
cdr3_nt: TGTGCCAGTATATCGGGCGGTAATAGGAATGAAAAACTGTTTTTT
cdr3_aa: CASISGGNRNEKLFF

clone_size: -
v_call: TRBV18
j_call: TRBJ1-5
d_call: -
cdr3_nt: TGTGCCAGCTCACCACAGGGGGGAGGCAATCAGCCCCAGCATTTT
cdr3_aa: CASSPQGGGNQPQHF

clone_size: -
v_call: TRBV7-2
j_call: TRBJ2-7
d_call: -
cdr3_nt: TGCGCCAGCAGCCAAGATCGGGGCAGACCAACGCAGTACTTC
cdr3_aa: CASSQDRGRPTQYF

clone_size: -
v_call: TRBV6-6
j_call: TRBJ1-1
d_call: -
cdr3_nt: TGTGCCAGCAGTCACGGCGGGACCCGAATGAACACTGAAGCTTTCTTT
cdr3_aa: CASSHGGTRMNTEAFF

clone_size: -
v_call: TRBV10-1
j_call: TRBJ2-7
d_call: TRBD2
cdr3_nt: TGCGCCAGCGGGGGCTGTAGAGCGGGGGAACCCGCCTACGAGCAGTACTTC
cdr3_aa: CASGGCRAGEPAYEQYF

clone_size: -
v_call: TRBV7-3
j_call: TRBJ2-2
d_call: -
cdr3_nt: TGTGCCAGCAGGGGTACCGGGGAGCTGTTTTTT
cdr3_aa: CASRGTGELFF

clone_size: -
v_call: TRBV6-5
j_call: TRBJ2-7
d_call: -
cdr3_nt: TGTGCCAGCAGTTACGCCGACAGTAATTACGAGCAGTACTTC
cdr3_aa: CASSYADSNYEQYF

clone_size: few
v_call: TRBV9
j_call: TRBJ1-5
d_call: -
cdr3_nt: TGTGCCAGCAGCGTAGTGCCTGACAATCAGCCCCAGCATTTT
cdr3_aa: CASSVVPDNQPQHF